This TCR beta chain is from a study of T cells expressing NK-cell markers. TCRdb derives one entry per CDR3 protein from the 5' RACE reads, leaving out DNA. This sample contains tens of thousands of distinct CDR3 sequences. The CDR3 contains 13 residues. The V gene's germline CDR1 is SQVTM and CDR2 ANQGSEA. The origin of this receptor is a woman between 18 and 75 years old in good health. Source material: blood T cells: a sorted CD56 or NKG2C T cell subset, CD4+ or CD8+ T cells, or bulk PBMC T cells (not recorded which). The chain joins TRBV29-1 to TRBJ2-2; the TCRdb call, TRBD2, lacks DNA for checking. The CDR3 loop is CSVEAERAGELFF.